One and the same sample provided the 23 T cell receptor beta chains below, sequenced in a study of CD8 T cells in seronegative destructive rheumatoid arthritis. Clones were read by immunoSEQ multiplex PCR, and TCRdb kept only the in-frame ones, dropping some. The table shows 10,000 to 15,000 clones, with roughly four fifths occurring only once. Material for sequencing was CD8+ T cells from blood. Receptors were obtained from a woman aged 25 to 50 with seronegative destructive rheumatoid arthritis.

The chain is built from TRBV2 and TRBJ2-1; TRBD1 matches 9 bases. This CDR3 contains 15 residues. Trimming at V came to 3 bases and at J to 8 bases, leaving 8 bases not matched to a gene. Germline CDR1 reads SNHLY; CDR2 reads FYNNEI. CDR3 protein: CASSELWDRVDEQFF. CDR3 DNA sequence: TGTGCCAGCAGTGAGTTGTGGGACAGGGTCGATGAGCAGTTCTTC.

The gene calls are TRBV6-5 and TRBJ2-2, with 9 bases lining up with TRBD1. The CDR3 is made up of 15 amino acids. Germline values: CDR1 MNHEY, CDR2 SVGAGI. Unmatched junction bases numbered 6, after V lost 5 bases and J lost 5 bases. The chain's CDR3 is CASSHGTGRTGELFF. CDR3 bases: TGTGCCAGCAGTCACGGGACAGGGAGGACCGGGGAGCTGTTTTTT.

This clone has just one count. This rearrangement joins TRBV30 to TRBJ2-7; 10 bases align to TRBD1. The CDR3 has 13 amino acids. Germline trimming cut 4 bases from V and 4 bases from J; bases unmatched to any gene: 4. CDR1 and CDR2 from the germline V gene are GTSNPN and SVGIG (reference sequence). The CDR3 sequence: CAWKDRGSYEQYF. The CDR3 DNA reads as TGTGCCTGGAAGGACAGGGGGTCATACGAGCAGTACTTC.

This chain connects TRBV28 to TRBJ1-6; D unclear. Germline-derived CDR1 and CDR2 are MDHEN and SYDVKM. The V and J ends lost 3 bases and 9 bases respectively, with 9 bases between them. This CDR3 has 13 amino acids. CDR3 protein: CASSFRNTSPLHF. The DNA for the CDR3 is TGTGCCAGCAGTTTCAGGAATACTTCACCCCTCCACTTT.

A single count supports this clone. CDR3 sequence reads: CASSLSTAGGGYNEQFF. The DNA for the CDR3 is TGTGCCAGCAGTTTATCGACAGCGGGGGGAGGGTACAATGAGCAGTTCTTC. This chain links TRBV27 with TRBJ2-1; 9 bases align to TRBD2. Germline CDR1 reads MNHEY; CDR2 reads SMNVEV (reference sequence). The V and J ends lost 0 bases and 4 bases, in that order; junction bases with no gene match: 7. The CDR3 spans 17 residues.

This clone has a single count. The rearrangement uses TRBV7-9 and TRBJ1-1; 7 bases align to TRBD1. CDR1 is SEHNR, CDR2 FQNEAQ, per germline (reference sequence). J lost 3 bases, V lost 4 bases, and 8 bases had no gene match. The CDR3 sequence is 15 residues long. Here the CDR3 reads CASSSWGTGDTEAFF. In DNA, the CDR3 is TGTGCCAGCAGCTCCTGGGGTACAGGGGACACTGAAGCTTTCTTT.

This clone turned up a few times. J is TRBJ1-1 and V is TRBV2; D may be TRBD1 (6 bases). Germline CDR1 and CDR2: SNHLY and FYNNEI. This CDR3 is built from 15 residues. Trimming pared 4 bases from V and 3 bases from J, leaving 15 bases between. This CDR3 is CASSAYQGIYTEAFF. The CDR3 region has the DNA TGTGCCAGCAGTGCCTACCAGGGGATCTACACTGAAGCTTTCTTT.

The J gene is TRBJ2-1, the V gene TRBV11-2; 8 positions agree with TRBD2. V lost 3 bases to trimming and J lost 6 bases; unmatched junction nucleotides: 7. Germline loops: CDR1 SGHAT, CDR2 FQNNGV. This CDR3 is 15 amino acids long. The CDR3 nucleotides read TGTGCCAGCAGCTTTTTCGCGGGGGGCCCCAATGAGCAGTTCTTC. This translates into CASSFFAGGPNEQFF.

The CDR3 loop reads CASSYSMAGNSPLHF. The CDR3 nucleotides are TGTGCCAGCAGTTACTCGATGGCAGGAAATTCACCCCTCCACTTT. This chain connects TRBV6-5 to TRBJ1-6, with no clear D. The V gene's germline CDR1 is MNHEY and CDR2 SVGAGI. The V gene lost 0 bases and the J gene lost 7 bases, with 10 bases spanning the gap. This CDR3 is 15 amino acids long.

The V and J genes are TRBV7-9 and TRBJ2-3, with 10 bases matching TRBD2. The germline gives CDR1 SEHNR, CDR2 FQNEAQ (reference sequence). V was clipped by 5 bases and J by 5 bases; unmatched bases: 7. The CDR3 has 15 amino acids. For the CDR3, the DNA is TGTGCCAGCAGCCGTACGCAGCGGGGGGGAGATACGCAGTATTTT. Translation gives CASSRTQRGGDTQYF.

The chain has TRBV4-2 and TRBJ2-1; D is perhaps TRBD2 (6 bases). The germline V gene has CDR1 LGHNA and CDR2 YNFKEQ. The CDR3 runs to 14 residues. Trimming shortened V by 4 bases and J by 5 bases, and 12 bases separated the two germline ends. The chain's CDR3 is CASSLSTGDNEQFF. DNA for the CDR3: TGTGCCAGCAGCCTTTCAACGGGGGACAATGAGCAGTTCTTC.

The chain is built from TRBV21-1 and TRBJ2-4; whether TRBD2, the table's D call, matches the DNA was not checked. TRBV21-1 corresponds to a pseudogene. The CDR3 covers 18 residues. The CDR3 reads CASSRPGLAGLAKNIQYF. Written as DNA, the CDR3 is TGTGCCAGCAGCCGACCAGGACTAGCGGGACTAGCCAAAAACATTCAGTACTTC.

The chain recombines TRBV5-1 with TRBJ2-1, with D perhaps matching TRBD1 (8 bases). V was clipped by 2 bases and J by 5 bases, with 20 bases between them. Germline CDR1 SGHRS, CDR2 YFSETQ. The CDR3 spans 17 residues. CDR3 sequence: CASSFQTGGQADNEQFF. CDR3 bases: TGCGCCAGCAGCTTTCAGACGGGGGGACAGGCCGACAATGAGCAGTTCTTC. The whole variable domain, remainder taken from reference TRBV5-1 and TRBJ2-1, is KAGVTQTPRYLIKTRGQQVTLSCSPISGHRSVSWYQQTPGQGLQFLFEYFSETQRNKGNFPGRFSGRQFSNSRSEMNVSTLELGDSALYLCASSFQTGGQADNEQFFGPGTRLTVL.

The chain carries TRBV28 and TRBJ2-7, with 9 bases aligning to TRBD2. Per the germline V gene, CDR1 is MDHEN and CDR2 is SYDVKM. The V segment lost 5 bases and the J segment 0 bases; nucleotides outside the gene matches: 8. The CDR3 covers 16 residues. CDR3 residues: CASSPILAGTSYEQYF. Written as DNA, the CDR3 is TGTGCCAGCAGTCCTATCCTAGCGGGGACCTCCTACGAGCAGTACTTC.

This clone was seen once. CDR3 amino acids: CASSSGTGFYEQYF. The CDR3 nucleotides are TGTGCCAGCAGTTCCGGGACAGGCTTCTACGAGCAGTACTTC. The gene calls are TRBV6-6 and TRBJ2-7, with 8 bases lining up with TRBD1. Germline assignment: CDR1 MNHNY and CDR2 SVGAGI (reference sequence). The V segment lost 4 bases and the J segment 3 bases; nucleotides outside the gene matches: 5. This CDR3 contains 14 residues.

The rearrangement uses TRBV28 and TRBJ2-4, with D perhaps matching TRBD2 (6 bases). V shed 10 bases and J shed 0 bases, with 10 bases lying between them. Germline V gene lookup returns CDR1 MDHEN and CDR2 SYDVKM. The CDR3 runs to 13 residues. DNA of the CDR3: TGTGCCACGGGGGAATTAGCCAAAAACATTCAGTACTTC. Translated: CATGELAKNIQYF.

The chain is built from TRBV7-9 and TRBJ2-7; TRBD1 agrees at 8 bases. The CDR3 consists of 14 residues. The trim removed 3 bases at V and 2 bases at J, leaving 3 bases unmatched. CDR1 and CDR2 from the germline V gene are SEHNR and FQNEAQ (reference sequence). The DNA for the CDR3 is TGTGCCAGCAGCTTGAGGGACAGGACCTACGAGCAGTACGTC. As protein: CASSLRDRTYEQYV.

This clone has only a few counts. The chain uses TRBV6-5 and TRBJ2-5, with TRBD2 matching over 10 bases. In germline, CDR1 is MNHEY, CDR2 SVGAGI. The V segment lost 9 bases and the J segment 1 base; nucleotides outside the gene matches: 8. The CDR3 length is 15 residues. The CDR3 spells CASKLSGGSQETQYF. For the CDR3, the DNA is TGTGCCAGTAAACTTAGCGGGGGGAGCCAAGAGACCCAGTACTTC.

The chain uses TRBV5-6 and TRBJ2-5; D may be TRBD2 (6 bases). The CDR3 extends over 15 amino acids. Between the trimmed V and J ends, which lost 3 bases and 0 bases, there was a span of 12 bases. Looked up from germline, CDR1 is SGHDT and CDR2 is YYEEEE. The CDR3 DNA reads as TGTGCCAGCAGCTCGGACTATTGGTACCAAGAGACCCAGTACTTC. Its translation is CASSSDYWYQETQYF.

The V and J genes are TRBV7-8 and TRBJ1-6; possibly TRBD1 for D (5 bases). CDR1 is SGHVS and CDR2 is FQNEAQ in the germline V gene. CDR3 size: 14 residues. V lost 5 bases and J 10 bases, leaving 15 bases between the germline ends. CDR3 protein: CASSPGGIGSPLHF. In DNA, the CDR3 is TGTGCCAGCAGCCCGGGGGGGATAGGGTCACCCCTCCACTTT.

The chain carries TRBV11-2 and TRBJ2-1, with D possibly being TRBD2 (5 bases). The ends were cut back, 3 bases at V and 9 bases at J, with 12 bases in the middle. CDR3 length: 13 residues. Germline V CDR1 and CDR2: SGHAT, FQNNGV. CDR3 amino acids: CASSFWGEGEQFF. Written as DNA, the CDR3 is TGTGCCAGCAGCTTTTGGGGTGAGGGTGAGCAGTTCTTC.

The V gene is TRBV28, the J gene TRBJ1-5; 8 bases are a match to TRBD1. The V and J ends lost 4 bases and 6 bases, in that order; junction bases with no gene match: 5. The CDR3 totals 14 residues. Germline assignment: CDR1 MDHEN and CDR2 SYDVKM. The CDR3 here is CASSSTGGGQPQHF. The DNA of the CDR3 is TGTGCCAGCAGTTCCACAGGGGGAGGTCAGCCCCAGCATTTT.

The genes are TRBV10-3 and TRBJ2-1, with TRBD2 identical over 8 bases. Germline lookup yields CDR1 ENHRY and CDR2 SYGVKD. CDR3 length equals 16 residues. V shed 0 bases, J shed 8 bases, and the junction held 9 bases outside the gene matches. The CDR3 loop reads CAISESMRGAVDEQFF. The CDR3 coding sequence is TGTGCCATCAGTGAGTCGATGCGGGGGGCCGTCGATGAGCAGTTCTTC.